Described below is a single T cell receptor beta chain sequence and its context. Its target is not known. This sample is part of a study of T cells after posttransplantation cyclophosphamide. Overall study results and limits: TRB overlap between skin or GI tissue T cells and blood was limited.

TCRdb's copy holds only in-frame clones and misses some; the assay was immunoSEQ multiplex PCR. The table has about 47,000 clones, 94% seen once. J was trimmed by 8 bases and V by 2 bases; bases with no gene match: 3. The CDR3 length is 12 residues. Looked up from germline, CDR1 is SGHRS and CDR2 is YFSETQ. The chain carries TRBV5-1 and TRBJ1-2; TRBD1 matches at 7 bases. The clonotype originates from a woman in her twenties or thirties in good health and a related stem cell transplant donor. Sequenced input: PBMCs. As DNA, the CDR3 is TGCGCCAGCAGCTTCCAGGGGGACGGCTACACCTTC. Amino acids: CASSFQGDGYTF.